This T cell receptor beta chain is drawn from a study of CD8 T cells in ankylosing spondylitis (dated by TCRdb to the late 2010s). In the study overall: T cell receptor beta repertoires were profiled in healthy donors and ankylosing spondylitis patients so that disease-linked TCR variants could be found. The whole study cohort included roughly 110 healthy donors and around 25 ankylosing spondylitis patients. Peripheral blood was sampled, and synovial fluid was additionally collected from ankylosing spondylitis patients.

Sequencing relied on an Illumina HiSeq 2500. Quantitative 5'-RACE with molecular barcodes was used to prepare TCR beta libraries. Under the source paper's analysis protocol: Disease-linked TCR variants were identified with a new computational method built on a probabilistic model of VDJ rearrangement. TCRdb ran its own pipeline on the public reads, namely fastp trimming at Q25 and MiXCR clone calling, and kept in-frame beta chains. Identical CDR3 proteins give one entry, which carries the most common genes and DNA. The V and J calls come from TCRdb's annotation, not from the publication. Across this sample there are about 390,000 distinct CDR3 sequences, with under 25% seen only once. Around 16% of the sample is held by the ten biggest clonotypes. Measured from the cysteine to the phenylalanine, the CDR3 is 15 residues long. Of the read, only the CDR3 DNA is kept; its 45 bases are in frame from base 1. The V end gives up 6 bases and the J end 7 bases, leaving 9 bases in the junction not matched to a gene.

Broader findings and caveats from the paper: According to the report, matched synovial fluid samples from ankylosing spondylitis patients were significantly enriched for the disease-linked clones. Blood from ankylosing spondylitis patients appeared to be characterized by a TCR beta motif composed of about 8 highly homologous amino acid variants. Some TCR beta motif variants had previously been reported in synovial fluid and blood of reactive arthritis patients, which suggested common disease-initiation mechanisms. The disease-linked clones showed a CD8+ phenotype and occurred at relatively low frequencies in peripheral blood.

On this clonotype itself: It has no known antigen specificity. Base qualities are not recorded, but no much larger clone differs from it by a single base.

The sequence was collected from a male donor with ankylosing spondylitis. The chain uses TRBV12-3 or TRBV12-4 and TRBJ1-4, with 9 bases in between that match TRBD1. The sequenced sample consisted of blood, either unsorted or a sorted T cell fraction (not recorded which). Here is the DNA: TGTGCCAGCAGCCGTATGGGACAGGGAAGTGAAAAACTGTTTTTT. The resulting protein is CASSRMGQGSEKLFF.